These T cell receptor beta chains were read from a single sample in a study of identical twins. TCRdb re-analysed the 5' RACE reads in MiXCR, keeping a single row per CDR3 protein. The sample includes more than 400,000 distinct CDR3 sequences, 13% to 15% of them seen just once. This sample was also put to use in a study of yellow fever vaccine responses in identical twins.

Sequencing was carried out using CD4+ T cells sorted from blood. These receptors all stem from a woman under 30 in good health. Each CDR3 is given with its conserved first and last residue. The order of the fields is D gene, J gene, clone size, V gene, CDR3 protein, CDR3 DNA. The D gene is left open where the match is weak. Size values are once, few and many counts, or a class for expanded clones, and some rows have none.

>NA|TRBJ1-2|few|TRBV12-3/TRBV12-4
CASSPTGLDGYTF
TGTGCCAGCAGTCCCACAGGGCTTGATGGCTACACCTTC
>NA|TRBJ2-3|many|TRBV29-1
CSVDEASTDTQYF
TGCAGCGTTGATGAAGCTAGCACAGATACGCAGTATTTT
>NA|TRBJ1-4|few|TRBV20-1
CSAGRVRGNEKLFF
TGCAGTGCGGGAAGGGTCCGGGGGAATGAAAAACTGTTTTTT
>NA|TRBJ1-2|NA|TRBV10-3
CAISDPTGTSPTNYGYTF
TGTGCCATCAGTGACCCCACCGGGACATCTCCTACCAACTATGGCTACACCTTC
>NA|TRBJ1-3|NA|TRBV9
CASSVRRDGNTIYF
TGTGCCAGCAGCGTCCGCAGGGATGGAAACACCATATATTTT
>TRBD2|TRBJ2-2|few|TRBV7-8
CASSLDSSGNTGELFF
TGTGCCAGCAGCTTAGATTCTAGCGGGAACACCGGGGAGCTGTTTTTT
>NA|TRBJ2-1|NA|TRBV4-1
CASSQTMPGRKRNF
TGCGCCAGCAGCCAGACTATGCCGGGACGGAAAAGAAACTTC
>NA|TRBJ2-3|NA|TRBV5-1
CASREGRSDTQYF
TGCGCCAGCCGAGAGGGTCGATCAGATACGCAGTATTTT
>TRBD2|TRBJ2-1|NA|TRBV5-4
CASSWGTTNEQFF
TGTGCCAGCAGCTGGGGGACTACCAATGAGCAGTTCTTC
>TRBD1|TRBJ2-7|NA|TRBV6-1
CASSPLPGTGLYEQYF
TGTGCCAGCAGCCCACTACCCGGGACAGGGCTCTACGAGCAGTACTTC
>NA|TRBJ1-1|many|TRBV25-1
CASSHGGFEAFF
TGTGCCAGCAGTCATGGAGGGTTTGAAGCTTTCTTT
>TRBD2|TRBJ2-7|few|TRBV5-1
CASSLERLAGSYEQYF
TGCGCCAGCAGCTTGGAGAGACTAGCGGGTTCCTACGAGCAGTACTTC
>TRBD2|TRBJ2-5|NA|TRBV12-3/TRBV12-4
CASSLGASGGRETQYF
TGTGCCAGCAGTTTAGGTGCTAGCGGGGGGAGAGAGACCCAGTACTTC
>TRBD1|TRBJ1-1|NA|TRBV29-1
CSAIGGTEVMNTEAFF
TGCAGCGCCATTGGCGGGACAGAAGTAATGAACACTGAAGCTTTCTTT
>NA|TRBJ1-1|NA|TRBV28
CASKRTTREAFF
TGTGCCAGCAAGCGGACAACACGTGAAGCTTTCTTT
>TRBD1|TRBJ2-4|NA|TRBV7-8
CASSVRQGNIQYF
TGTGCCAGCAGCGTCCGACAGGGAAACATTCAGTACTTC
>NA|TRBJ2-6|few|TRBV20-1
CSARVSGFGANVLTF
TGCAGTGCTAGAGTTTCAGGGTTTGGGGCCAACGTCCTGACTTTC
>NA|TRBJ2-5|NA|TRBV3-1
CASSPWDNPETQYF
TGTGCCAGCAGCCCCTGGGACAACCCAGAGACCCAGTACTTC
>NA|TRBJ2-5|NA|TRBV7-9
CASSLRGPQPGTQYF
TGTGCCAGCAGCTTACGCGGTCCACAACCGGGGACCCAGTACTTC
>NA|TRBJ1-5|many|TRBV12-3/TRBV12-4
CASSPLRDTWGQPQHF
TGTGCCAGCAGTCCCCTACGGGACACCTGGGGTCAGCCCCAGCATTTT
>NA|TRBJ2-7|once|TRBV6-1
CASRVVDGPYEQYF
TGTGCCAGCAGAGTCGTGGACGGCCCCTACGAGCAGTACTTC
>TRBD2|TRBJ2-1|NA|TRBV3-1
CASSQDLRIGGAYNEQFF
TGTGCCAGCAGCCAAGATCTTCGCATCGGGGGGGCCTACAATGAGCAGTTCTTC
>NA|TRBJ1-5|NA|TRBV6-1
CASRRDRLNQPQHF
TGTGCCAGCAGACGCGACAGGTTAAATCAGCCCCAGCATTTT
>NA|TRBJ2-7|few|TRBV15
CATSRDVAPYEQYF
TGTGCCACCAGCAGAGATGTGGCACCCTACGAGCAGTACTTC
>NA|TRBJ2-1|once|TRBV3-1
CASSQSPRRGEQFF
TGTGCCAGCAGCCAATCCCCCCGGCGTGGTGAGCAGTTCTTC
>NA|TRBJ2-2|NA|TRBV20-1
CSARGLQPPGDTGELFF
TGCAGTGCTAGAGGATTACAGCCACCCGGAGACACCGGGGAGCTGTTTTTT
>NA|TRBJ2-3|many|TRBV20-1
CSARSGYSPDTQYF
TGCAGTGCCAGAAGCGGGTATAGTCCAGATACGCAGTATTTT
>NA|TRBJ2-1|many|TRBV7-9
CASSSRQGGHNEQFF
TGTGCCAGCAGCTCCCGACAGGGAGGGCACAATGAGCAGTTCTTC
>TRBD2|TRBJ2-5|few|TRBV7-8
CASSLAVLAAAYQETQYF
TGTGCCAGCAGCTTAGCTGTACTAGCGGCAGCGTACCAAGAGACCCAGTACTTC
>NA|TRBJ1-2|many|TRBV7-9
CASSSDTITF
TGTGCCAGCAGCTCCGACACGATCACCTTC
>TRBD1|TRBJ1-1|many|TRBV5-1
CASSPDRATEAFF
TGCGCCAGCAGCCCAGACAGGGCCACTGAAGCTTTCTTT
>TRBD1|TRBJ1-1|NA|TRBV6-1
CASRWDRTTEAFF
TGTGCCAGCAGATGGGACAGGACCACTGAAGCTTTCTTT
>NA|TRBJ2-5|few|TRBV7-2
CASSLTQKTQYF
TGTGCCAGCAGCCTAACTCAGAAGACCCAGTACTTC
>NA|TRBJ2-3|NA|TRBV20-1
CSATDLSLSTDTQYF
TGCAGTGCAACCGACCTATCCTTGAGCACAGATACGCAGTATTTT
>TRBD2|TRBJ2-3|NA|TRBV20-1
CSAKRGVTDTQYF
TGCAGTGCTAAGCGGGGTGTCACAGATACGCAGTATTTT
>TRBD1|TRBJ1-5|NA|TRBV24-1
CATSDTGTGSQPQHF
TGTGCCACCAGTGATACGGGGACAGGCAGTCAGCCCCAGCATTTT
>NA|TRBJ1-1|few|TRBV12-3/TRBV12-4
CASRPWGDTEAFF
TGTGCCAGCAGACCCTGGGGGGACACTGAAGCTTTCTTT
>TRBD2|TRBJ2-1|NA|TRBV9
CASSVTGTSSRYNEQFF
TGTGCCAGCAGCGTAACCGGGACTAGCAGTCGATACAATGAGCAGTTCTTC
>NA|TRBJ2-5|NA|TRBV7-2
CASSLVYSKETQYF
TGTGCCAGCAGCTTAGTTTATAGCAAAGAGACCCAGTACTTC
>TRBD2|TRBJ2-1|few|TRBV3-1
CASSQGGSVVNEQFF
TGTGCCAGCAGCCAGGGCGGGAGTGTGGTCAATGAGCAGTTCTTC
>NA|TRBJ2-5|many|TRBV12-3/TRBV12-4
CASSFGAGETQYF
TGTGCCAGCAGTTTCGGGGCGGGAGAGACCCAGTACTTC
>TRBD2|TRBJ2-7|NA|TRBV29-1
CSVYGGLAGNEQYF
TGCAGCGTTTATGGGGGGCTAGCGGGAAACGAGCAGTACTTC